This TCR beta chain was recovered during a study of T-cell reconstitution after alpha-beta-depleted transplantation in children. The ends were cut back, 2 bases at V and 6 bases at J, with 13 bases in the middle. Germline V gene lookup returns CDR1 MNHEY and CDR2 SVGEGT. The CDR3 covers 14 residues. The authors prepared the TCRbeta library with unique molecular identifiers. TCRdb reprocessed the PCR reads via MiXCR and lists one record per CDR3 protein. The sample carries fewer than 750,000 distinct CDR3 sequences, about a quarter recorded once. Study-level results: There were reportedly several hundred expanded graft clones from which alpha-beta T cells came about two months after transplant. Recipient T cells and thymic progenitors that survived gave rise to the high TCRbeta diversity observed at day 60 in some patients.

Of note for this clonotype: Antigen: not known.

The source was PBMCs, collected before TCRalphabeta/CD19-depleted stem cell transplant. This TCR came from a boy in the first two years of life with Wiskott-Aldrich syndrome, due to receive a stem cell transplant. The J gene is TRBJ2-5, the V gene TRBV6-2 or TRBV6-3, with a weak D call TRBD2 (5 bases). CDR3 nucleotide sequence: TGTGCCAGCAGTTACGGCGGGTCCGGAAAGACCCAGTACTTC. This gives the protein CASSYGGSGKTQYF.